This T cell receptor beta chain was identified during a study of molecular identifiers for immune sequencing clone quantification. CD8+CD4-CCR7+CD45RA+ cells were sorted as naive CD8 T cells. Study-wide points: Spiked Jurkat TCR RNA from one cell was reportedly detectable among fewer than 1.3 million naive cells. In naive cells, under 1% of molecules belonged to clones above 20 RNA copies, against over 99% in effector cells.

Trimming pared 4 bases from V and 6 bases from J, leaving 8 bases between. The CDR3 sequence is 12 residues long. CDR1 is SEHNR and CDR2 is FQNEAQ in the germline V gene (reference sequence). TCRdb analysed the PCR reads with MiXCR anew, one entry per CDR3 protein. The sample shows tens of thousands of distinct CDR3 sequences, around a quarter of them seen only once. This clonotype was seen at least ten times. The antigen remains undetermined. This rearrangement joins TRBV7-9 to TRBJ2-3; no firm D call. The clonotype was recovered from a human donor in good health. Some libraries in this study had Jurkat cell RNA spiked in. The sequencing sample was made of naive CD8+ T cells from blood, with Jurkat cell RNA spiked in. Subset specified: FACS-sorted CD8+CD4-CCR7+CD45RA+ naive T cells. CDR3 in DNA: TGTGCCAGCAGCTCCCTGGCTGATACGCAGTATTTT. Amino acids: CASSSLADTQYF.